These 13 T cell receptor beta chains were all obtained from the same sample, sequenced in a study of T cell responses to AZD1222 COVID-19 vaccine. The data were produced by immunoSEQ multiplex PCR, yet TCRdb's version contains in-frame clones alone and is incomplete. The top ten hold approximately 19% of the sample, which has 78,000 or so clones, about nine tenths seen once. Material: peripheral blood, obtained on day 0 of AZD1222 vaccination. The receptors shown here come from an adult in good health.

V gene TRBV21-1 combines with J gene TRBJ2-7; the table's D call of TRBD1 was not tested on the DNA. TRBV21-1 is flagged as a pseudogene. The CDR3 runs to 13 residues. For the CDR3, the DNA is TGTGCCGCGGCCGGACAGGCGGCCTACGAGCAGTACTTC. Protein: CAAAGQAAYEQYF.

The chain employs TRBV15 and TRBJ1-2; D gene uncertain. V was clipped by 1 base and J by 8 bases, with 11 bases between them. Per germline, CDR1 LNHNV and CDR2 YYDKDF (reference sequence). The CDR3 extends over 13 amino acids. CDR3 sequence: CATSRALSQGYTF. The DNA of the CDR3 is TGTGCCACCAGCAGAGCCCTTAGTCAAGGCTACACCTTC.

V gene TRBV9 combines with J gene TRBJ2-1; tentatively, D is TRBD1 or TRBD2 (5 bases each). Germline CDR1 is SGDLS and CDR2 is YYNGEE. V was trimmed by 4 bases and J by 7 bases, leaving 18 bases between them. The CDR3 loop spans 15 amino acids. This CDR3 is CASSLPGTRANEQFF. The CDR3 nucleotides read TGTGCCAGCAGCCTACCCGGGACCCGGGCGAATGAGCAGTTCTTC.

The gene calls are TRBV4-2 and TRBJ1-5; 9 positions agree with TRBD1. Trimming at V came to 2 bases and at J to 5 bases, leaving 4 bases not matched to a gene. CDR1 and CDR2 (germline): LGHNA, YNFKEQ. CDR3 length: 15 amino acids. The CDR3 spells CASSQSTGGHQPQHF. The CDR3 nucleotides read TGTGCCAGCAGCCAATCAACAGGGGGCCATCAGCCCCAGCATTTT.

This rearrangement joins TRBV7-6 to TRBJ1-1, with a weak D call TRBD1 (6 bases). Deletions cut 1 base from V and 6 bases from J, with 15 bases between. The CDR3 covers 15 residues. Germline assignment: CDR1 SGHVS and CDR2 FNYEAQ. The CDR3 nucleotides read TGTGCCAGCAGCTTAGGTCTGGGGGGCGGCGCTGAAGCTTTCTTT. This translates into CASSLGLGGGAEAFF.

The chain links TRBV5-6 to TRBJ1-1, with a weak D call TRBD1 (6 bases). V was shortened by 4 bases and J by 1 base, with 14 bases between the two germline ends. Germline loops: CDR1 SGHDT, CDR2 YYEEEE. This CDR3 is 15 amino acids long. The CDR3 spells CASSPGQLRNTEAFF. As DNA, the CDR3 is TGTGCCAGCAGCCCGGGACAACTGAGGAACACTGAAGCTTTCTTT.

The chain joins TRBV7-6 to TRBJ2-3; weak D call: TRBD2 (6 bases). V was cut by 7 bases and J by 0 bases, with 14 bases left in between. Per germline, CDR1 SGHVS and CDR2 FNYEAQ. The CDR3 runs 15 residues. The CDR3 region has the DNA TGTGCCAGCACCCTCCGGGCGGGGAGCACAGATACGCAGTATTTT. It codes for CASTLRAGSTDTQYF.

This clone was picked up a small number of times. DNA of the CDR3: TGTGCCAGCAGTCCCACTACCCTAGGGGTCTCCGAGCAGTACTTC. Translated, it gives CASSPTTLGVSEQYF. The chain carries TRBV2 and TRBJ2-7, with a tentative D call TRBD1 (5 bases). The CDR3 is 15 amino acids. V lost 5 bases and J lost 6, with 20 bases in between. In germline, CDR1 is SNHLY, CDR2 FYNNEI.

V gene TRBV3-1 (or the pseudogene TRBV3-2) combines with J gene TRBJ2-1, with D perhaps matching TRBD2 (5 bases). Trimming took 1 base from V and 5 from J, leaving 9 bases between them. Germline loops: CDR1 LGHDT, CDR2 YNNKEL (reference sequence). The CDR3 contains 14 residues. The CDR3 nucleotides are TGTGCCAGCAGCCAAGTCTGGGGAGACAATGAGCAGTTCTTC. It is translated as CASSQVWGDNEQFF.

This chain links TRBV11-2 with TRBJ1-1, with D unresolved. CDR3 length equals 12 residues. The germline V gene encodes CDR1 SGHAT and CDR2 FQNNGV. V gave up 5 bases and J gave up 1 base, with 5 bases separating them. CDR3 region: CASSPGNTEAFF. In DNA, the CDR3 is TGTGCCAGCAGCCCGGGGAACACTGAAGCTTTCTTT.

V usage is TRBV6-2 or TRBV6-3 and J usage is TRBJ1-2, with D maybe TRBD1 (5 bases). The V gene lost 5 bases and the J gene lost 11 bases, with 18 bases spanning the gap. Looked up from germline, CDR1 is MNHEY and CDR2 is SVGEGT. The CDR3 loop spans 13 amino acids. CDR3: CASSITPTGGYTF. The CDR3 bases are TGTGCCAGCAGTATCACCCCAACAGGTGGATACACCTTC.

The V and J genes are TRBV7-3 and TRBJ2-7; the match to TRBD2 covers 10 bases. Germline values: CDR1 SGHTA, CDR2 FQGTGA. With V trimmed by 4 bases and J by 2 bases, 5 bases remained unmatched. This CDR3 region has 15 residues. The CDR3 sequence: CASSSLAGKAYEQYF. CDR3 coding DNA: TGTGCCAGCAGCTCACTAGCGGGGAAAGCCTACGAGCAGTACTTC.

The V and J genes are TRBV11-2 and TRBJ1-1; D call uncertain. The CDR3 contains 14 residues. Trimming cost V 2 bases and J 0 bases, with 7 bases left between them. Germline-derived CDR1 and CDR2 are SGHAT and FQNNGV. The CDR3 DNA is TGTGCCAGCAGCTTATTACAGTTGAACACTGAAGCTTTCTTT. It translates to CASSLLQLNTEAFF.